One and the same sample provided the 13 T cell receptor beta chains below, sequenced in a study of shared clonotypes between healthy human individuals. Naive-designated CD8 cells lacked CD45RO, were positively enriched for CCR7, and omitted terminally differentiated effector memory CD45RA+ cells. The assay was immunoSEQ multiplex PCR, and TCRdb's table has in-frame clones only and misses some. This table holds roughly 2 million clones, roughly 94% found once. Sequencing was done on a sample of naive CD8+ T cells sorted from blood. The source is a man between 18 and 29 years old in good health.

The chain has TRBV18 and TRBJ2-2, with D possibly matching TRBD1 (5 bases). Germline lookup yields CDR1 KGHSH and CDR2 LQKENI. The CDR3 is made up of 14 amino acids. V was cut by 3 bases and J by 2 bases, with 7 bases left in between. The CDR3 DNA reads as TGTGCCAGCTCACCGCAGGGTAACACCGGGGAGCTGTTTTTT. Its translation is CASSPQGNTGELFF.

Points on this clone: The same CDR3 is also encoded by other DNA sequences in this sample. The chain recombines TRBV5-6 with TRBJ2-7; D is unresolved. V lost 1 base and J lost 5, with 4 bases in between. The CDR3 contains 11 residues. CDR1 SGHDT and CDR2 YYEEEE come from the germline V gene. CDR3 sequence reads: CASSLLNEQYF. The DNA of the CDR3 is TGTGCCAGCAGCTTGTTGAACGAGCAGTACTTC.

The gene calls are TRBV7-9 and TRBJ2-7; 7 bases map to TRBD1. This CDR3 has 15 amino acids. Germline lookup yields CDR1 SEHNR and CDR2 FQNEAQ (reference sequence). V shed 5 bases and J 6 bases; nucleotides not matched to a gene: 13. CDR3 sequence reads: CASSQPGQYRPEQYF. The CDR3 DNA follows: TGTGCCAGCAGCCAGCCGGGACAGTATCGTCCCGAGCAGTACTTC.

Concerning this clone: This CDR3 is also generated by other DNA sequences in the sample. This chain links TRBV30 with TRBJ2-7; the match to TRBD1 covers 8 bases. Per germline, CDR1 GTSNPN and CDR2 SVGIG (reference sequence). The CDR3 spans 13 residues. V gave up 3 bases and J gave up 4 bases; unmatched junction bases: 5. CDR3 sequence (DNA): TGTGCCTGGAGGATGCAGGGGGCTTACGAGCAGTACTTC. Protein product: CAWRMQGAYEQYF.

The chain carries TRBV23-1 and TRBJ2-7; 11 bases are a match to TRBD1. TRBV23-1 is noted as an ORF with a role that remains uncertain. Trimming at V came to 3 bases and at J to 5 bases, leaving 6 bases not matched to a gene. CDR3 length: 15 amino acids. DNA for the CDR3: TGCGCCAGCAGTCATGCCGGGACAGGGGGAGACGAGCAGTACTTC. Amino acids: CASSHAGTGGDEQYF.

The chain links TRBV9 to TRBJ2-7; tentative D call: TRBD1 (5 bases). Trimming shortened V by 3 bases and J by 4 bases, and 11 bases separated the two germline ends. This CDR3 contains 13 residues. From germline, CDR1 is SGDLS and CDR2 YYNGEE. CDR3 residues: CASSEGIAYEQYF. The CDR3, as DNA: TGTGCCAGCAGCGAGGGGATCGCGTACGAGCAGTACTTC.

In this sample, this clone turned up once. V usage is TRBV6-1 and J usage is TRBJ2-7, with 8 nucleotides matching TRBD2. Trimming took 7 bases from V and 2 from J; bases not matched to a gene: 7. The germline CDR1 and CDR2 sequences are MNHNS and SASEGT. The CDR3 covers 14 residues. For the CDR3, the DNA is TGTGCCAGCAACCCAGCGGGGGCCGCCTACGAGCAGTACTTC. It yields the protein CASNPAGAAYEQYF.

The chain carries TRBV7-9 and TRBJ2-3; D remains ambiguous. The germline CDR1 and CDR2 sequences are SEHNR and FQNEAQ (reference sequence). The CDR3 is 14 residues long. V gave up 2 bases and J gave up 4 bases, with 10 bases separating them. CDR3 in DNA: TGTGCCAGCAGCTTAATGACCCCCGCAGATACGCAGTATTTT. As protein: CASSLMTPADTQYF.

Concerning this clone itself: The same CDR3 is also encoded by other DNA sequences in this sample. This rearrangement joins TRBV5-1 to TRBJ1-1; the D is unclear. Germline V gene lookup returns CDR1 SGHRS and CDR2 YFSETQ. This CDR3 is built from 13 residues. The V gene lost 2 bases and the J gene lost 4 bases, with 9 bases spanning the gap. The CDR3 spells CASSLGSGTEAFF. The CDR3 DNA reads as TGCGCCAGCAGCTTAGGGTCAGGCACTGAAGCTTTCTTT.

The rearrangement links TRBV6-5 to TRBJ2-7; D remains unclear. The CDR3 sequence is 13 residues long. V was shortened by 0 bases and J by 12 bases, with 15 bases between the two germline ends. Germline-derived CDR1 and CDR2 are MNHEY and SVGAGI. CDR3 amino acids: CASSYSNPRLWYF. The CDR3, as DNA: TGTGCCAGCAGTTACTCGAATCCCCGCTTGTGGTACTTC.

J is TRBJ2-7 and V is TRBV28; 9 nucleotides agree with TRBD1. Germline trimming cut 7 bases from V and 7 bases from J; bases unmatched to any gene: 11. Germline CDR1 is MDHEN and CDR2 is SYDVKM. This CDR3 region has 14 residues. The CDR3 DNA sequence: TGTGCCAGCACCCTACCCGGGACAGGGTTTGAGCAGTACTTC. This translates into CASTLPGTGFEQYF.

The chain carries TRBV27 and TRBJ2-5; D gene unclear. This CDR3 is 14 amino acids long. V gave up 5 bases and J gave up 5 bases, with 15 bases separating them. Germline CDR1 MNHEY, CDR2 SMNVEV (reference sequence). For the CDR3, the DNA is TGTGCCAGCAGTCCCCTCGTCGAGCTGGAGACCCAGTACTTC. Translating it yields CASSPLVELETQYF.

Concerning this clone itself: Different DNA sequences within this sample yield the same CDR3. This chain joins TRBV10-2 and TRBJ1-1; D not certain. Germline V lookup: CDR1 WSHSY, CDR2 SAAADI. The CDR3 has 13 amino acids. V was pared by 2 bases and J by 2 bases, with 6 bases between. The CDR3 region is CASSEGRNTEAFF. The CDR3 DNA reads TGCGCCAGCAGTGAGGGAAGAAACACTGAAGCTTTCTTT.